Sequencing of this TCR beta chain was carried out in a study of cytomegalovirus exposure and HLA in healthy donors. Whole-study results and caveats: Earlier results showed most TCR beta V segments being productive about 87% or about 30% of the time. A link between a missense DCLRE1C variant and TCR beta V- and J-gene trimming emerged from a later analysis. A later analysis reportedly identified an Asian-associated ancestry cluster as carrying fewer N-insertions than the approximately 640-donor mean.

With respect to this clone: Its specificity is not known.

CDR3 length: 16 residues. Germline values: CDR1 SGHAT, CDR2 FQNNGV. The ends lost 0 bases at V and 2 bases at J; junction bases unmatched: 4. Vbeta (60) and Jbeta (13) primers were used in the PCR. Clones were read by immunoSEQ multiplex PCR, and TCRdb kept only the in-frame ones, dropping some. The repertoire has some 200,000 clones, 65% to 90% of them found once; the top ten carry roughly 6.3%. Sequencing input: PBMCs. V usage is TRBV11-2 and J usage is TRBJ2-5, with 9 bases identical to TRBD2. This clonotype originated in a man aged 40-55 years in good health and CMV-seropositive. The CDR3 here is CASSLEIAGGQETQYF. CDR3 coding DNA: TGTGCCAGCAGCTTAGAAATCGCGGGGGGGCAAGAGACCCAGTACTTC.